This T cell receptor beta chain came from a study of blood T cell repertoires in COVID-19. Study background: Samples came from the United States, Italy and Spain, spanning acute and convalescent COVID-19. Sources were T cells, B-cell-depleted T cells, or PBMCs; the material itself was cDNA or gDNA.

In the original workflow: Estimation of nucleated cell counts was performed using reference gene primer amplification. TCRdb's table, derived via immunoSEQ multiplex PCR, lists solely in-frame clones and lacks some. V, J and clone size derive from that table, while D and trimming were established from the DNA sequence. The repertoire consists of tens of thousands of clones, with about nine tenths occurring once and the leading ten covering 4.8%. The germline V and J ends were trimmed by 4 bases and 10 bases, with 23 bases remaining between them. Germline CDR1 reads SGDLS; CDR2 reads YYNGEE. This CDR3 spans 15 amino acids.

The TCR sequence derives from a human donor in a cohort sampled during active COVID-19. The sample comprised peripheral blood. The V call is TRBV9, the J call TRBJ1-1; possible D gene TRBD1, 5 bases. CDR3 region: CASSPGPRSEVSAFF. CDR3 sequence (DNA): TGTGCCAGCAGCCCAGGGCCCCGAAGTGAGGTGTCAGCTTTCTTT.